These 28 T cell receptor beta chains came from one sample sequenced in a study of T cells in women clearing cervical HPV infection (dated by TCRdb to between 2017 and 2018). Library generation was performed with the immunoSEQ multiplex PCR assay. Drawn from immuneACCESS, this table holds only the in-frame rearrangements with V and J called that TCRdb kept. Clones are partly lost; checked studies trace under half to an unresolved V gene and leave the rest unexplained. The data table for this sample lists 40,000 to 55,000 clones. The top ten clonotypes cover more than 0.8% of the sample. Sequencing was performed on blood buffy coat. The receptors here all came from a woman between 18 and 75 years old with a cervical HPV16 infection that either progressed to CIN3+ or cleared (not recorded which).

Regarding this clone: The read terminates 3 residues ahead of where the CDR3 ends, so the germline J gene completes it. V and J are TRBV5-6 and TRBJ2-7; the match to TRBD2 covers 9 bases. From germline, CDR1 is SGHDT and CDR2 YYEEEE. CDR3 size: 15 residues. Unmatched junction bases numbered 9, after V lost 4 bases and J lost 4 bases. CDR3 region: CASSGRGGLLYEQYF. CDR3 DNA, as far as it was read: TGTGCCAGCAGCGGGCGGGGGGGCCTCTTGTACGAG. Full variable domain (remainder filled in from reference TRBV5-6 and TRBJ2-7): DAGVTQSPTHLIKTRGQQVTLRCSPKSGHDTVSWYQQALGQGPQFIFQYYEEEERQRGNFPDRFSGHQFPNYSSELNVNALLLGDSALYLCASSGRGGLLYEQYFGPGTRLTVT.

On this clone: The CDR3 is cut off 3 residues early in the read; its end comes from the germline J gene. The chain combines TRBV19 with TRBJ2-2; D is unclear. Per the germline V gene, CDR1 is LNHDA and CDR2 is SQIVND (reference sequence). The CDR3 contains 14 residues. The sequenced CDR3 bases are TGTGCCAGTACTTCCAAAGCAACTAATGAAAAG. It encodes CASTSKATNEK. The whole CDR3 sequence reads CASTSKATNEKLFF.

As to this clone: The CDR3 extends 3 residues past the end of the read, so its final part is completed from the germline J gene. The same CDR3 is also encoded by other DNA sequences in this sample. V usage is TRBV5-6 and J usage is TRBJ2-7, with 11 bases fitting TRBD1. This CDR3 has 15 amino acids. Germline V gene lookup returns CDR1 SGHDT and CDR2 YYEEEE. Germline trimming cut 4 bases from V and 3 bases from J; bases unmatched to any gene: 6. The CDR3 sequence: CASSRTGGESYEQYF. CDR3 bases read: TGTGCCAGCAGCAGGACAGGGGGCGAAAGCTACGAG.

Of note for this clone: The read falls 3 residues short of the CDR3 end, and the missing part is taken from the germline J gene. The chain has TRBV2 and TRBJ1-6; the match to TRBD1 covers 7 bases. The V and J ends lost 6 bases and 7 bases, in that order; junction bases with no gene match: 6. This CDR3 has 14 residues. Germline CDR1 and CDR2: SNHLY and FYNNEI. The sequenced CDR3 bases are TGTGCCAGCAGAGAGGGGACAGAAAATTCACCC. As protein: CASREGTENSP. The whole CDR3 protein is CASREGTENSPLHF.

About this clone: The read ends 3 residues before the CDR3 terminus; that terminus is restored from the germline J gene. This chain joins TRBV7-2 and TRBJ2-3, with 11 bases aligning to TRBD2. The germline CDR1 and CDR2 sequences are SGHTA and FQGNSA. The CDR3 runs 15 residues. Trimming at V came to 3 bases and at J to 6 bases, leaving 5 bases not matched to a gene. Incomplete CDR3 DNA: TGTGCCAGCAGCTTTAGCGGGGGGGCCGTGGATACG. Encoded protein: CASSFSGGAVDT. In full, the CDR3 is CASSFSGGAVDTQYF. Together with reference TRBV7-2 and TRBJ2-3, the CDR3 gives the full variable domain: GAGVSQSPSNKVTEKGKDVELRCDPISGHTALYWYRQSLGQGLEFLIYFQGNSAPDKSGLPSDRFSAERTGGSVSTLTIQRTQQEDSAVYLCASSFSGGAVDTQYFGPGTRLTVL.

As to this clone: The CDR3 end is not reached by the read, which stops 3 residues before it; the germline J gene fills it in. V usage is TRBV11-2 and J usage is TRBJ2-3; TRBD2 is a possible D gene (6 bases). The V gene's germline CDR1 is SGHAT and CDR2 FQNNGV. The CDR3 spans 15 residues. Deletions cut 5 bases from V and 2 bases from J, with 14 bases between. CDR3 DNA, as far as it was read: TGTGCCAGCAGCCCAGACGGGGGATTCACAGATACG. Translated: CASSPDGGFTDT. In full, the CDR3 is CASSPDGGFTDTQYF.

About this clone itself: From the germline J gene comes the end of the CDR3, since the read stops 3 residues before it. J is TRBJ1-4 and V is TRBV30, with TRBD1 as a possible D gene (5 bases). Germline loops: CDR1 GTSNPN, CDR2 SVGIG (reference sequence). This CDR3 contains 12 residues. CDR3 DNA (partial): TGTGCCTTGACTCAGGGTGGTTCACCA. Its translation is CALTQGGSP. The whole CDR3 protein reads CALTQGGSPLFF.

Notes on this clone: The CDR3 extends 3 residues past the end of the read, so its final part is completed from the germline J gene. The chain uses TRBV20-1 and TRBJ2-1, with D perhaps TRBD2 (6 bases). CDR3 size: 13 residues. V lost 3 bases and J 8 bases, leaving 14 bases between the germline ends. The V gene's germline CDR1 is DFQATT and CDR2 SNEGSKA (reference sequence). The CDR3 here is CSARRIAEYEQFF. CDR3 bases read: TGCAGTGCTAGGAGAATAGCGGAGTATGAG.

On this clone itself: The CDR3 goes on 3 residues after the read ends, and that part is filled in from the germline J gene. V and J are TRBV18 and TRBJ1-5, with D possibly matching TRBD1 (5 bases). CDR1 is KGHSH, CDR2 LQKENI, per germline. The CDR3 contains 16 residues. V was pared by 3 bases and J by 4 bases, with 16 bases between. The CDR3 bases that were read are TGTGCCAGCTCACCCCCTCGGATCAGGGAAAATCAGCCC. As protein: CASSPPRIRENQP. The CDR3, in full, reads CASSPPRIRENQPQHF.

Of note for this clone: The read terminates 3 residues before the CDR3 end, so the remaining end is supplied by the germline J gene. The chain couples TRBV20-1 to TRBJ2-2; 9 positions match TRBD1. Germline-derived CDR1 and CDR2 are DFQATT and SNEGSKA (reference sequence). The V segment lost 6 bases and the J segment 6 bases; nucleotides outside the gene matches: 5. The CDR3 contains 13 residues. The CDR3 region is CSARTGEAGELFF. The sequenced CDR3 bases are TGCAGTGCGAGGACAGGGGAAGCCGGGGAG.

Note on this clone: The read comes to an end 3 residues before the CDR3 does, leaving the germline J gene to fill in the end. The V and J genes are TRBV12-3 or TRBV12-4 and TRBJ2-3, with D perhaps TRBD2 (6 bases). V lost 8 bases, J lost 2 bases, and 14 bases lay in between. The CDR3 is made up of 14 amino acids. The CDR3 reads CASGGRVTTDTQYF. The DNA read from the CDR3 is TGTGCCAGCGGAGGGCGGGTTACCACAGATACG.

As to this clone: The read ends 3 residues shy of where the CDR3 ends; the end is completed using the germline J gene. The chain couples TRBV5-1 to TRBJ2-7, with TRBD2 matching over 8 bases. This CDR3 has 14 residues. CDR1 SGHRS and CDR2 YFSETQ come from the germline V gene. V dropped 0 bases and J dropped 6; count of bases not matched to a gene: 5. Incomplete CDR3 DNA: TGCGCCAGCAGCTTGGCCCGGGGGGGTGTCGAG. This translates into CASSLARGGVE. The complete CDR3 protein is CASSLARGGVEQYF.

Note on this clone: The sequence runs out 3 residues before the end of the CDR3; the remainder is reconstructed from the germline J gene. The chain carries TRBV10-1 and TRBJ2-1; 8 bases line up with TRBD2. This CDR3 region has 15 residues. Trimming removed 6 bases from V and 7 bases from J; junction bases left unmatched: 11. Germline values: CDR1 WNHNN, CDR2 SYGVQD (reference sequence). The sequenced CDR3 bases are TGCGCCAGCAGCTCCGGGACTAGGGGGTGGAATGAG. Encoded protein: CASSSGTRGWNE. The full CDR3 protein reads CASSSGTRGWNEQFF.

In regard to this clone: Coverage ceases 3 residues before the CDR3 finishes, and the germline J gene fills in the end. The chain links TRBV19 to TRBJ2-3; unclear D gene. Germline V CDR1 and CDR2: LNHDA, SQIVND (reference sequence). V was shortened by 3 bases and J by 0 bases, with 7 bases between the two germline ends. This CDR3 has 14 amino acids. CDR3 protein: CASSIASSTDTQYF. The covered CDR3 bases are TGTGCCAGTAGTATCGCCAGTAGCACAGATACG.

With respect to this clone: The read is 3 residues too short to cover the CDR3 end, so that end is filled in from the germline J gene. The chain has TRBV5-6 and TRBJ1-2, with D possibly matching TRBD1 (6 bases). This CDR3 spans 12 amino acids. CDR1 and CDR2 from the germline V gene are SGHDT and YYEEEE. Trimming shortened V by 6 bases and J by 6 bases, and 12 bases separated the two germline ends. The CDR3 loop is CASTGQFHGYTF. The DNA read from the CDR3 is TGTGCCAGCACCGGACAGTTCCATGGC.

The part of the CDR3 DNA that was read is TGTGCCAGCAGCCGAATAGCGGTTACCCAGGAGACC. It encodes CASSRIAVTQET. The entire CDR3 protein reads CASSRIAVTQETQYF. The rearrangement links TRBV2 to TRBJ2-5, with D possibly matching TRBD2 (6 bases). The sequence runs out 3 residues before the end of the CDR3; the remainder is reconstructed from the germline J gene. V was pared by 6 bases and J by 5 bases, with 19 bases between. Germline assignment: CDR1 SNHLY and CDR2 FYNNEI. This CDR3 is 15 amino acids long.

To note about this clone: The read terminates 3 residues before the CDR3 end, so the remaining end is supplied by the germline J gene. This chain connects TRBV5-1 to TRBJ2-5; possible D gene TRBD2, 5 bases. This CDR3 region has 14 residues. Trimming shortened V by 4 bases and J by 5 bases, and 15 bases separated the two germline ends. The germline CDR1 and CDR2 sequences are SGHRS and YFSETQ. The DNA read from the CDR3 is TGCGCCAGCAGCCCTCTGGTGGGCGGGGAGACC. It codes for CASSPLVGGET. The whole CDR3 region reads CASSPLVGGETQYF.

As to this clone: The CDR3 end falls 3 residues outside the read, so it is completed with the germline J gene. The chain carries TRBV20-1 and TRBJ2-7; 8 nucleotides agree with TRBD1. The V and J ends lost 1 base and 3 bases, in that order; junction bases with no gene match: 11. This CDR3 region has 16 residues. Germline lookup yields CDR1 DFQATT and CDR2 SNEGSKA (reference sequence). The CDR3 reads CSARGSGTGGIYEQYF. The sequenced CDR3 bases are TGCAGTGCTAGAGGCTCTGGGACAGGTGGAATCTACGAG.

Details on this clone: The CDR3 end is not reached by the read, which stops 3 residues before it; the germline J gene fills it in. The rearrangement uses TRBV7-9 and TRBJ1-1, with D possibly matching TRBD1 (6 bases). From germline, CDR1 is SEHNR and CDR2 FQNEAQ (reference sequence). The CDR3 loop spans 13 amino acids. Partial CDR3 DNA: TGTGCCAGCAGCGAGGACAGTTCGGGGGAA. Its protein product is CASSEDSSGE. The entire CDR3 protein reads CASSEDSSGEAFF.

Considering frequency, this clone is medium-sized. The read stops 3 residues short of the end of the CDR3; the missing end is completed from the germline J gene. The chain is built from TRBV7-9 and TRBJ1-6; TRBD1 might be the D (6 bases). Germline V CDR1 and CDR2: SEHNR, FQNEAQ (reference sequence). The CDR3 totals 14 residues. The ends were cut back, 8 bases at V and 10 bases at J, with 18 bases in the middle. CDR3 DNA (partial): TGTGCCAGCGCATTAGAAGGGGGAGGATCACCC. Translating it yields CASALEGGGSP. The whole CDR3 is CASALEGGGSPLHF.

Comments on this clone: The CDR3 end lies 3 residues beyond the end of the read and is filled in from the germline J gene. The rearrangement joins TRBV19 to TRBJ2-2, with 16 bases lining up with TRBD2. The germline gives CDR1 LNHDA, CDR2 SQIVND (reference sequence). The CDR3 has 16 amino acids. The V gene end was trimmed by 9 bases and the J gene end by 6 bases; junction bases not matched to a gene: 7. The CDR3 bases that were read are TGTGCCAGCGCAGGGGGGACTAGCGGGGGGGCCGGGGAG. The encoded protein is CASAGGTSGGAGE. The whole CDR3 reads CASAGGTSGGAGELFF. Variable domain in full (rest from reference TRBV19 and TRBJ2-2): DGGITQSPKYLFRKEGQNVTLSCEQNLNHDAMYWYRQDPGQGLRLIYYSQIVNDFQKGDIAEGYSVSREKKESFPLTVTSAQKNPTAFYLCASAGGTSGGAGELFFGEGSRLTVL.

Concerning this clone: The CDR3 is cut off 3 residues early in the read; its end comes from the germline J gene. The chain uses TRBV5-1 and TRBJ2-3; 7 nucleotides line up with TRBD2. The germline gives CDR1 SGHRS, CDR2 YFSETQ. The CDR3 is made up of 14 amino acids. The CDR3 sequence is CASSPAGNNQPQYF. The DNA read from the CDR3 is TGCGCCAGCAGCCCAGCGGGGAACAATCAGCCG. Drawing the rest from reference TRBV5-1 and TRBJ2-3, the complete variable domain is KAGVTQTPRYLIKTRGQQVTLSCSPISGHRSVSWYQQTPGQGLQFLFEYFSETQRNKGNFPGRFSGRQFSNSRSEMNVSTLELGDSALYLCASSPAGNNQPQYFGPGTRLTVL.

A word on this clone: The read ends 3 residues before the CDR3 terminus; that terminus is restored from the germline J gene. The chain carries TRBV11-2 and TRBJ1-1, with 8 bases lining up with TRBD1. Looked up from germline, CDR1 is SGHAT and CDR2 is FQNNGV. This CDR3 region has 14 residues. V lost 6 bases and J lost 4; bases outside the gene matches: 7. The CDR3 sequence: CASRGGTGPTEAFF. CDR3 DNA, as far as it was read: TGTGCCAGCAGGGGGGGGACAGGCCCCACTGAA.

For this clone: The CDR3 end lies 3 residues beyond the end of the read and is filled in from the germline J gene. The chain recombines TRBV20-1 with TRBJ1-4, with a tentative D call TRBD1 (6 bases). V shed 4 bases and J shed 1 base, with 16 bases lying between them. Germline assignment: CDR1 DFQATT and CDR2 SNEGSKA (reference sequence). There are 16 residues in the CDR3. Partial CDR3 DNA: TGCAGTGCTATTACAGGGCTTCGTGGAACTAATGAAAAA. Amino acid sequence: CSAITGLRGTNEK. The full CDR3 sequence reads CSAITGLRGTNEKLFF.

As regards this clone: Read sequence stops 3 residues before the CDR3 end, and the germline J gene provides the missing end. V gene TRBV12-3 or TRBV12-4 combines with J gene TRBJ2-7, with TRBD2 identical over 8 bases. The J segment lost 5 bases and the V segment lost 8 bases, leaving 8 bases of the junction unmatched. The CDR3 length is 13 residues. CDR3 sequence reads: CASRTGLADEQYF. CDR3 DNA (partial): TGTGCCAGCCGTACCGGACTAGCAGACGAG.

A remark on this clone: The DNA ends 3 residues before the CDR3 does, and the rest of the CDR3 is filled in from the germline J gene. V is TRBV7-2 and J is TRBJ2-3; TRBD2 agrees at 11 bases. The CDR3 is 14 residues long. The V segment lost 5 bases and the J segment 5 bases; nucleotides outside the gene matches: 3. CDR1 is SGHTA and CDR2 is FQGNSA in the germline V gene. The covered CDR3 bases are TGTGCCAGCAGCCCGGGACTAGCGGTAGATACG. This codes for CASSPGLAVDT. The complete CDR3 sequence is CASSPGLAVDTQYF.

Comments on this clone: With the read ending 3 residues before the CDR3 end, the germline J gene is used to fill in that end. V usage is TRBV12-3 or TRBV12-4 and J usage is TRBJ2-3; TRBD2 agrees at 7 bases. The CDR3 sequence is 18 residues long. After removal of 3 bases from V and 6 bases from J, the junction contained 18 bases not matched to a gene. The CDR3 bases that were read are TGTGCCAGCAGTTTTTTGTTCAGGGTCCCAACCGGGGGGGATACG. Translation: CASSFLFRVPTGGDT. The full CDR3 reads CASSFLFRVPTGGDTQYF.

Comment on this clone: The CDR3 goes on 3 residues after the read ends, and that part is filled in from the germline J gene. This chain links TRBV19 with TRBJ1-4; 8 nucleotides agree with TRBD1. CDR1 LNHDA and CDR2 SQIVND come from the germline V gene (reference sequence). This CDR3 contains 17 residues. The CDR3 loop is CASSIVRGLSGANVLFF. The part of the CDR3 DNA that was read is TGTGCCAGTAGTATCGTCAGGGGGCTCTCTGGGGCCAACGTA.